What follows describes a single T cell receptor (beta chain). Sequenced by immunoSEQ multiplex PCR; TCRdb stores in-frame clones only, minus some. The top ten clones hold over 1.5% of a sample with about 480,000 clones, approximately 90% of them seen once. The sample originates from a study of blood T cell repertoires in COVID-19. Overall study: Collection of acute and convalescent COVID-19 samples took place in the United States, Italy and Spain.

The germline V gene has CDR1 WNHNN and CDR2 SYGVQD (reference sequence). Trimming cost V 5 bases and J 4 bases; bases outside gene matches: 2. The CDR3 length is 13 residues. This TCR derives from a woman in her thirties or forties who had recovered from COVID-19. Sequences were obtained from PBMCs or T cells enriched from blood (not recorded which). The rearrangement uses TRBV10-1 and TRBJ2-3; 8 bases agree with TRBD1. The CDR3 loop is CASSRTGPDTQYF. CDR3 DNA sequence: TGCGCCAGCAGTCGGACAGGGCCAGATACGCAGTATTTT.